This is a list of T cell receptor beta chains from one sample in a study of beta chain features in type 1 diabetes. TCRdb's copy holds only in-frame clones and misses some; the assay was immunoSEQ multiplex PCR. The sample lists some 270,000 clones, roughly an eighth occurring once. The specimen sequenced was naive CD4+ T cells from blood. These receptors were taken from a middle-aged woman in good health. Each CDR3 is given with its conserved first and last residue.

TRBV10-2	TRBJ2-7	CASYRDRDSSYEQYF
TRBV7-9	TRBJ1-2	CASSLEQGTNYGYTF
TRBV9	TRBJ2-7	CASSSKTGLGYEQYF
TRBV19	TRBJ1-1	CASSIATGTEAFF
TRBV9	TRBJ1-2	CASSVVGAHGYTF
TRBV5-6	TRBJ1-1	CASLKIRGSGTEAFF
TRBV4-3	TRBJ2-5	CASSQGDRGRETQYF
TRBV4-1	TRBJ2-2	CASSRVQTRGGFTNTGELFF
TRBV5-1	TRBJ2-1	CASSRTSGGSDEQFF
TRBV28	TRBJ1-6	CASSLLGFFSPLHF
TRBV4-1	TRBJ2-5	CASSQGGGGSRGETQYF
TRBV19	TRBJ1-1	CASEDRVKIEAFF
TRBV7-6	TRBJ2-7	CASSLGDYGTYEQYF
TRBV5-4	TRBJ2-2	CASSLGSGTAGELFF
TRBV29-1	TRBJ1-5	CSVLEGGNQPQHF
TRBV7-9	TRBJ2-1	CASFTRTEAYNEQFF
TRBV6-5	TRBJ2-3	CASTPDKTDTQYF
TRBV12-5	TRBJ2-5	CASGLVVAPSGAQETQYF
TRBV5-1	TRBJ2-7	CASSLSGQGQTQKHEQYF
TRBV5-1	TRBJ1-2	CASSLGSEPRGGYTF
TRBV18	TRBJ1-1	CASSPNRGQRNTEAFF
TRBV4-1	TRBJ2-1	CASSQVPSGISYNEQFF
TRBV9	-	CASSVGSGGVSYEQYF
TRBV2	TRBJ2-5	CASSVVGGTQETQYF
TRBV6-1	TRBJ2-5	CASRVGGGGAQYF
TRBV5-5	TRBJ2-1	CASSLGQTNEQFF
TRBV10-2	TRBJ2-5	CASSEPGLAGLETQYF
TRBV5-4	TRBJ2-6	CASSLEPGANVLTF
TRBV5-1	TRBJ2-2	CASSFLRVDTGELFF
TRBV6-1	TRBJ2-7	CAASRTDTSYEQYF
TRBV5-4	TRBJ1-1	CASRQDRENTEAFF
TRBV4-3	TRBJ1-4	CASSQAAGPATNEKLFF